The sequence of this T cell receptor beta chain was determined in a study of OX40 agonist ivuxolimab in advanced cancers. Measured with immunoSEQ multiplex PCR; TCRdb has only the in-frame clones, and not every one. The sample lists roughly 30,000 clones, roughly 90% occurring once. This CDR3 has 14 amino acids. The V gene's germline CDR1 is MNHEY and CDR2 SMNVEV (reference sequence). Trimming took 0 bases from V and 7 from J, leaving 9 bases between them. The chain uses TRBV27 and TRBJ2-2; D unclear. Source: CD4+ or CD8+ T cells sorted from blood, taken in a trial of the OX40 agonist ivuxolimab. This TCR was sampled from an adult with an advanced solid tumor such as melanoma, head and neck, liver or kidney cancer. Written as DNA, the CDR3 is TGTGCCAGCAGTTTATCGTTAGGTCGCGGGGAGCTGTTTTTT. Translation gives CASSLSLGRGELFF.